This entry lists 9 T cell receptor beta chains sequenced from one sample in a study of tumor and adjacent non-tumor tissue in lung cancer (dated 2018 in TCRdb). RNA was extracted from bulk unsorted tissue and checked for quality with a NanoDrop ND-1000 and an Agilent 2100. Normal lung samples were distant non-tumor tissue taken more than 3 cm from the tumor edge. The protocol used for the library was multiplex PCR. TCRdb shows the sequencer as Illumina HiSeq 2500. TCRbeta libraries were constructed through three rounds of nested PCR with primers (Table S4) according to protocols modified from ARM-PCR. TCRdb reprocessing: public reads trimmed at Q25 with fastp, clones called with MiXCR, in-frame beta chains kept. Each record represents a unique CDR3 protein, reported with the most common genes and DNA among its rows. The sample profile shows over 40,000 distinct CDR3 sequences; around three quarters of them were found once. 20% to 30% of the sample lies in the top ten.

Sequences were obtained from distant non-tumor lung tissue. The receptors shown here come from an older woman with non-small cell lung cancer.

A note on this clonotype: A read error may account for a junction end that differs from germline. This chain connects TRBV6-6 to TRBJ2-7, with no clear D. CDR3 length: 12 residues. The V gene's germline CDR1 is MNHNY and CDR2 SVGAGI (reference sequence). This CDR3 reads CATSYSYVEQHF. The CDR3 DNA is TGTGCCACCAGTTACTCCTATGTCGAGCAGCACTTC.

The chain joins TRBV21-1 to TRBJ2-7; no check of the table's D call, TRBD1, against the DNA was made. TRBV21-1 is termed a pseudogene. This CDR3 is 15 amino acids long. The CDR3 sequence: CVSSRPRTGSYKQYF. CDR3 coding DNA: TGTGTCAGCAGCAGACCTCGGACAGGGTCCTACAAGCAGTACTTC.

The J gene is TRBJ2-3, the V gene TRBV29-1; tentatively, D is TRBD1 (6 bases). The ends were cut back, 6 bases at V and 7 bases at J, with 20 bases in the middle. The CDR3 covers 14 residues. Per germline, CDR1 SQVTM and CDR2 ANQGSEA. The CDR3 DNA is TGCAGCGTGGCCGGGACATCCCCCGCATATACGCAGTATTTT. Translation gives CSVAGTSPAYTQYF.

Concerning this clonotype itself: A read error is likely, as this CDR3 ends without the conserved phenylalanine or tryptophan. This chain joins TRBV13 and TRBJ2-1; D not resolved. Germline assignment: CDR1 PRHDT and CDR2 FYEKMQ (reference sequence). Trimming stripped 0 bases from V and 2 bases from J, with 8 bases between. The CDR3 consists of 15 residues. The CDR3: CASSLGMGTYNEQFS. The CDR3 region has the DNA TGTGCCAGCAGCTTAGGGATGGGGACCTACAATGAGCAGTTCTCC.

The chain has TRBV10-3 and TRBJ2-1, with 7 bases aligning to TRBD1. V was clipped by 0 bases and J by 4 bases; unmatched bases: 12. This CDR3 has 18 amino acids. Per germline, CDR1 ENHRY and CDR2 SYGVKD. Written as DNA, the CDR3 is TGTGCCATCAGTGAGTCAGGACAGGTAGGGAGAGGGTACAATGAGCAGTTCTTC. Protein product: CAISESGQVGRGYNEQFF.

Worth noting for this clonotype: A much larger clone lies a single base off, so this may be a read error. V usage is TRBV28 and J usage is TRBJ2-7; TRBD2 agrees at 7 bases. The CDR3 totals 14 residues. Germline assignment: CDR1 MDHEN and CDR2 SYDVKM. V shed 9 bases and J 7 bases; nucleotides not matched to a gene: 15. The CDR3 sequence is CASLMSGKAEEQYF. The CDR3 nucleotides read TGTGCCAGTTTAATGAGCGGGAAGGCCGAAGAGCAGTACTTC.

Concerning this clonotype: Germline and junction disagree at one end, which may indicate a read error. The chain joins TRBV29-1 to TRBJ2-5; D remains ambiguous. The CDR3 consists of 11 residues. The germline V gene encodes CDR1 SQVTM and CDR2 ANQGSEA. The CDR3 coding sequence is TGCAACGTTGGTTGGGAAGAGATCCAGTACTTC. As protein: CNVGWEEIQYF.

As concerns this clonotype: The CDR3 does not end in the conserved phenylalanine or tryptophan, so this is likely a read error. It is unclear where the CDR3 begins or ends on the DNA, so no DNA is shown, and the CDR3 is as TCRdb lists it. The chain joins TRBV20-1 to TRBJ2-2. Termini included, the CDR3 measures 13 amino acids. Germline CDR1 is DFQATT and CDR2 is SNEGSKA (reference sequence). The chain's CDR3 is CSASTANTGEPFL.

The chain joins TRBV12-3 or TRBV12-4 to TRBJ1-2; D unresolved. The CDR3 is 16 amino acids. Trimming took off 3 bases at V and 11 bases at J, with 25 bases between the two ends. CDR3 residues: CASSLGRQANLYSYTF. The CDR3 nucleotides are TGTGCCAGCAGTTTGGGCAGACAAGCAAACCTCTATAGTTACACCTTC.